The T cell receptor beta chain described here comes from a study of blood T cell repertoires in COVID-19 (dated by TCRdb to 2020 to 2022). Regarding the research as a whole: Samples covering the acute and convalescent phases of COVID-19 were provided by collaborators in the United States, Italy and Spain. The material from the prospective study consisted of cDNA or gDNA derived from T cells, B-cell-depleted T cells, or PBMCs. Subjects who had been exposed to COVID-19, were actively infected with it, or had recovered from it provided the deeply sampled blood TCRbeta repertoires that made up the dataset. The repertoires were made available in a free public database intended to serve as a resource for research on the immune response to SARS-CoV-2. Samples were obtained from the ongoing ImmuneRACE study (first 160 participants) and from 1,254 subjects provided by 6 global collaborators. A de-identified subject ID, COVID-19 status, age in years and sex were almost always included in the sample metadata. Where available, HLA class I and class II types were taken from metadata supplied by the sample provider and were not determined by assay-based typing. General conclusions and limits of the study: The amount of clinical and demographic metadata varied by source and participant and was provided uncurated.

Comments on this clone: The clone's antigen remains unknown. Base qualities are not recorded, but no much larger clone differs from it by a single base.

In the prospective study, participants were about 18 to 90 years old, resided in around 25 geographic areas of the United States, and were enrolled through a virtual design. Cohort assignment in the prospective study relied on participant-reported clinical history from a screening survey and a study questionnaire. ImmuneRACE Cohort 3 recovered participants were defined by two consecutive negative NP/OP PCR tests, healthcare professional clearance, or symptom resolution. Mobile phlebotomists in the prospective study collected whole blood, serum and a nasopharyngeal or oropharyngeal swab from every participant. Participants in the prospective study had the option to provide additional blood draws and questionnaires over a roughly two-month period. Prospective study blood samples were shipped either frozen or at room temperature before DNA extraction. TCRbeta CDR3 regions were amplified from genomic DNA by means of the immunoSEQ Assay, a bias-controlled multiplex PCR. From the authors' description of their analysis: Nucleated cell counts per sample were estimated from amplification of reference gene primers within the assay. Sequence reads were collapsed and filtered to measure the absolute abundance of every unique TCRbeta CDR3 rearrangement. For each sample, productive Simpson clonality was calculated as the square root of Simpson's diversity index across productive rearrangements. TCRdb carries this immuneACCESS record with in-frame sequences only. Its versions omit some clonotypes, under half of them owing to an unresolved V gene in the studies checked, with the rest unexplained. V and J calls and clone size follow that table, whereas D and trimming were derived from the DNA. Across this sample there are roughly 230,000 clones, with roughly 84% seen only once. The ten biggest clones cover 3.4% of the sample.

V is shortened by 1 base, J by 4 bases, and the region joining them spans 7 bases. The CDR3 covers 13 residues, taking in both the cysteine and the phenylalanine. Only CDR3 DNA remains: 39 bases, in frame from the first base. CDR1 MGHRA and CDR2 YSYEKL were looked up in the germline V gene. Sequences were obtained from PBMCs or T cells enriched from blood (not recorded which). This receptor was taken from a man between 45 and 60 years old who had recovered from COVID-19. The chain joins TRBV4-1 to TRBJ2-5; the D gene remains uncertain. Here is the DNA: TGCGCCAGCAGCCAAGTCCTAGTAGAGACCCAGTACTTC. This translates into CASSQVLVETQYF.